The entry below describes one TCR beta chain. The data are from a study of blood T cell repertoires in COVID-19. About the study: The United States, Italy and Spain were the sources of the acute and convalescent COVID-19 samples. PBMCs, B-cell-depleted T cells, or T cells provided the cDNA or gDNA that made up the material.

As handled by the study authors: Estimation of nucleated cell counts relied on the amplification of reference gene primers. The method was immunoSEQ multiplex PCR; TCRdb's version includes in-frame clones alone and lacks a portion of them. The V and J calls and the clone size are those of that table, but D and trimming were determined from the DNA. This sample has some 150,000 clones, with 80% to 90% found just once. The CDR3 spans 14 residues. V was cut by 8 bases and J by 0 bases, with 12 bases left in between. Germline assignment: CDR1 MDHEN and CDR2 SYDVKM. The material sequenced was peripheral blood. The TCR comes from a middle-aged woman with acute or convalescent COVID-19. The V call is TRBV28, the J call TRBJ2-3; D ambiguous. Written as DNA, the CDR3 is TGTGCCAGCTTAACCAGATTAAGCACAGATACGCAGTATTTT. Its protein is CASLTRLSTDTQYF.